The 28 T cell receptor beta chains listed next were all sequenced from one sample in a study of T cells in Graves' hyperthyroidism and ophthalmopathy. The investigators amplified TCR beta CDR3 regions from RNA transcripts. The TCR CDR3 first-round RT-PCR relied on the HTBI primer set. TCRdb reprocessed the multiplex PCR reads via MiXCR and lists one record per CDR3 protein. The table shows approximately 610,000 distinct CDR3 sequences, with 14% to 15% occurring only once. Sequencing input: blood. The receptor source for this set is a woman between 35 and 50 years old with Graves' ophthalmopathy.

This clonotype was found many times. The gene calls are TRBV12-3 or TRBV12-4 and TRBJ1-3, with 7 nucleotides matching TRBD1. There are 14 residues in the CDR3. V was pared by 6 bases and J by 2 bases, with 4 bases of the junction left unmatched. The CDR3 sequence: CASRKTGTGNTIYF. CDR3 nucleotides: TGTGCCAGCAGAAAGACAGGGACTGGAAACACCATATATTTT.

This clonotype appeared many times. The chain joins TRBV3-1 to TRBJ2-7; D call uncertain. Germline V gene lookup returns CDR1 LGHDT and CDR2 YNNKEL (reference sequence). There are 15 residues in the CDR3. Deletions cut 3 bases from V and 7 bases from J, with 19 bases between. The CDR3 spells CASSHVRAASREQYF. As DNA, the CDR3 is TGTGCCAGCAGCCACGTAAGGGCCGCCTCACGGGAGCAGTACTTC.

This chain joins TRBV7-6 and TRBJ2-2, with 7 positions matching TRBD2. The CDR3 totals 17 residues. Germline loops: CDR1 SGHVS, CDR2 FNYEAQ. J was trimmed by 6 bases and V by 1 base; bases with no gene match: 11. The chain's CDR3 is CASSLGAREIMAGELFF. CDR3 sequence (DNA): TGTGCCAGCAGCTTAGGGGCGCGGGAGATTATGGCCGGGGAGCTGTTTTTT.

This clonotype was recorded many times. J is TRBJ1-1 and V is TRBV5-1; no firm D call. V lost 3 bases and J 5 bases, leaving 11 bases between the germline ends. Per the germline V gene, CDR1 is SGHRS and CDR2 is YFSETQ. This CDR3 has 13 amino acids. For the CDR3, the DNA is TGCGCCAGCAGCTCTCGAACAGCAACTGAAGCTTTCTTT. It translates to CASSSRTATEAFF.

This rearrangement joins TRBV24-1 to TRBJ2-7; TRBD2 is a possible D gene (6 bases). The CDR3 is 13 residues long. V was cut by 9 bases and J by 5 bases, with 16 bases left in between. The germline V gene has CDR1 KGHDR and CDR2 SFDVKD. CDR3 sequence: CATRGAVSDEQYF. The CDR3 DNA reads as TGTGCCACCCGCGGGGCAGTCTCAGACGAGCAGTACTTC.

This clonotype showed up many times. A junction boundary mismatches the germline segment, possibly from a read error. The chain recombines TRBV15 with TRBJ1-5; 7 bases map to TRBD1. CDR1 is LNHNV, CDR2 YYDKDF, per germline (reference sequence). This CDR3 has 16 residues. CDR3 sequence reads: CTTSRYTGVRDQPQHF. In DNA, the CDR3 is TGTACCACCAGCAGATACACAGGGGTGCGTGATCAGCCCCAGCATTTT.

The CDR3 DNA reads as TGTGCCTGGAGCTCTGGGGTGAGGAATCAGCCCCAGCATTTT. Amino acid sequence: CAWSSGVRNQPQHF. This chain links TRBV30 with TRBJ1-5; D not resolved. The CDR3 sequence is 14 residues long. Germline-derived CDR1 and CDR2 are GTSNPN and SVGIG (reference sequence). V lost 3 bases and J lost 4, with 13 bases in between. Variable domain in full (rest from reference TRBV30 and TRBJ1-5): SQTIHQWPATLVQPVGSPLSLECTVEGTSNPNLYWYRQAAGRGLQLLFYSVGIGQISSEVPQNLSASRPQDRQFILSSKKLLLSDSGFYLCAWSSGVRNQPQHFGDGTRLSIL.

This clonotype was observed at least ten times. This chain connects TRBV15 to TRBJ1-1; no clear D gene. The CDR3 loop spans 14 amino acids. Germline lookup yields CDR1 LNHNV and CDR2 YYDKDF (reference sequence). The germline V and J ends were trimmed by 0 bases and 4 bases, with 9 bases remaining between them. The chain's CDR3 is CATSRDPRGTEAFF. CDR3 DNA sequence: TGTGCCACCAGCAGAGATCCCCGGGGCACTGAAGCTTTCTTT. Complete variable domain (other parts from reference TRBV15 and TRBJ1-1): DAMVIQNPRYQVTQFGKPVTLSCSQTLNHNVMYWYQQKSSQAPKLLFHYYDKDFNNEADTPDNFQSRRPNTSFCFLDIRSPGLGDTAMYLCATSRDPRGTEAFFGQGTRLTVV.

This clonotype was observed many times. The rearrangement joins TRBV6-1 to TRBJ2-6; no definite D call. Germline CDR1 is MNHNS and CDR2 is SASEGT. The CDR3 loop spans 15 amino acids. Trimming pared 3 bases from V and 0 bases from J, leaving 6 bases between. This CDR3 is CASSDETSGANVLTF. The CDR3, as DNA: TGTGCCAGCAGTGATGAAACCTCTGGGGCCAACGTCCTGACTTTC.

This clonotype was seen at least ten times. The J gene is TRBJ2-7, the V gene TRBV20-1, with 13 bases lining up with TRBD2. The germline V gene has CDR1 DFQATT and CDR2 SNEGSKA (reference sequence). The CDR3 runs to 14 residues. V gave up 7 bases and J gave up 1 base; unmatched junction bases: 4. Here the CDR3 DNA reads TGCAGTGTCAGGACTAGCGGGAGATCCTACGAGCAGTACTTC. The encoded protein is CSVRTSGRSYEQYF.

This clonotype was found many times. The rearrangement joins TRBV20-1 to TRBJ1-2; 7 positions match TRBD1. V shed 3 bases, J shed 2 bases, and the junction held 6 bases outside the gene matches. Germline V gene sequence: CDR1 DFQATT, CDR2 SNEGSKA (reference sequence). The CDR3 length is 14 residues. Here the CDR3 reads CSASSAGGNYGYTF. The CDR3 coding sequence is TGCAGTGCTAGCAGCGCAGGGGGGAACTATGGCTACACCTTC.

The V call is TRBV29-1, the J call TRBJ1-2, with 7 bases fitting TRBD1. V lost 3 bases, J lost 5 bases, and 12 bases stayed unmatched. The CDR3 spans 15 residues. The V gene's germline CDR1 is SQVTM and CDR2 ANQGSEA. CDR3 coding DNA: TGCAGCGTTGATAGAGCGGAGGGGGCTGGTTATGGCTACACCTTC. This encodes CSVDRAEGAGYGYTF.

The table lists this clonotype with many counts. The chain carries TRBV2 and TRBJ2-7; no definite D call. Germline V gives CDR1 SNHLY, CDR2 FYNNEI. The CDR3 has 12 residues. With 7 bases removed from V and 2 bases from J, the gap between germline ends came to 9 bases. The DNA of the CDR3 is TGTGCCAGCAATGCGGAGACCTACGAGCAGTACTTC. It encodes CASNAETYEQYF.

This clonotype was detected many times. The V and J genes are TRBV9 and TRBJ1-1, with a tentative D call TRBD1 (5 bases). The V end lost 0 bases, the J end lost 6 bases, and 12 bases lay between the germline ends. The CDR3 is 14 amino acids. CDR1 and CDR2 (germline): SGDLS, YYNGEE. The CDR3 protein is CASSVDPGSSEAFF. CDR3 DNA: TGTGCCAGCAGCGTAGATCCAGGGAGCTCTGAAGCTTTCTTT.

At least ten counts were recorded for this clonotype. V gene TRBV29-1 combines with J gene TRBJ2-5, with 12 bases matching TRBD2. The V and J ends lost 1 base and 7 bases, in that order; junction bases with no gene match: 10. This CDR3 spans 16 amino acids. Germline CDR1 SQVTM, CDR2 ANQGSEA. The CDR3 region is CSVEGGLAGGPGTQYF. CDR3 nucleotide sequence: TGCAGCGTTGAAGGAGGGCTAGCGGGAGGGCCAGGGACCCAGTACTTC.

This clonotype came up a few times. This chain uses TRBV4-1 with TRBJ2-7; the D gene is possibly TRBD2 (5 bases). V lost 0 bases to trimming and J lost 3 bases, with 18 bases between them. The germline V gene encodes CDR1 MGHRA and CDR2 YSYEKL. The CDR3 totals 17 residues. The CDR3 DNA reads TGCGCCAGCAGCCAAGAGGTGGAGGCTAGCAGAAACTACGAGCAGTACTTC. It encodes CASSQEVEASRNYEQYF.

This clonotype was counted many times. The rearrangement joins TRBV12-3 or TRBV12-4 to TRBJ1-2; D is unresolved. V shed 2 bases and J shed 8 bases, with 12 bases lying between them. This CDR3 has 13 amino acids. In DNA, the CDR3 is TGTGCCAGCAGTTTATATCGAGACGAGGGCTACACCTTC. Protein sequence: CASSLYRDEGYTF.

The chain recombines TRBV20-1 with TRBJ2-1; 10 positions match TRBD1. Germline CDR1 reads DFQATT; CDR2 reads SNEGSKA (reference sequence). V lost 0 bases, J lost 9 bases, and 5 bases stayed unmatched. The CDR3 runs 14 residues. As DNA, the CDR3 is TGCAGTGCTAGAGATTGGGGACAGGGGATTGAGCAGTTCTTC. Its protein product is CSARDWGQGIEQFF.

The table lists this clonotype with many counts. This sequence joins TRBV10-3 and TRBJ1-1, with 7 bases identical to TRBD1. V lost 4 bases to trimming and J lost 5 bases; unmatched junction nucleotides: 10. The CDR3 extends over 15 amino acids. Looked up from germline, CDR1 is ENHRY and CDR2 is SYGVKD. CDR3 DNA: TGTGCCATCAGTGTGTACGAGGGGGCGAGGACTGAAGCTTTCTTT. Encoded protein: CAISVYEGARTEAFF.

This clonotype was picked up many times. The V gene is TRBV6-1, the J gene TRBJ1-6; no clear D. Germline V gene data show CDR1 as MNHNS and CDR2 as SASEGT. The CDR3 covers 13 residues. Between the trimmed V and J ends, which lost 2 bases and 4 bases, there was a span of 3 bases. CDR3 DNA sequence: TGTGCCAGCAGTGAACAATATAATTCACCCCTCCACTTT. It encodes CASSEQYNSPLHF.

The chain uses TRBV6-1 and TRBJ1-1; 8 bases match TRBD1. The germline V gene encodes CDR1 MNHNS and CDR2 SASEGT. The CDR3 sequence is 15 residues long. V dropped 6 bases and J dropped 1; count of bases not matched to a gene: 7. In nucleotides, the CDR3 is TGTGCCAGCAGATCGACCGGGACAGGGAACACTGAAGCTTTCTTT. It codes for CASRSTGTGNTEAFF.

This clonotype was observed a single time. The chain carries TRBV18 and TRBJ1-2, with D perhaps TRBD1 (5 bases). The CDR3 runs to 15 residues. V lost 0 bases and J 2 bases, leaving 10 bases between the germline ends. CDR1 KGHSH and CDR2 LQKENI come from the germline V gene. The CDR3 reads CASSPPGGGNYGYTF. In DNA, the CDR3 is TGTGCCAGCTCACCACCTGGGGGGGGAAACTATGGCTACACCTTC.

As for this clonotype: One base away lies a much larger clone, so this may be a sequencing read error. Without the conserved terminal phenylalanine or tryptophan, this CDR3 likely stems from a read error. The J gene is TRBJ2-1, the V gene TRBV20-1; tentatively, D is TRBD2 (6 bases). V was cut by 0 bases and J by 8 bases, with 11 bases left in between. CDR1 DFQATT and CDR2 SNEGSKA come from the germline V gene (reference sequence). The CDR3 contains 13 residues. As DNA, the CDR3 is TGCAGTGCTAGAGAGCGACTAGACGATGAGCAGTTCTTA. It codes for CSARERLDDEQFL.

This clonotype showed up many times. The chain joins TRBV19 to TRBJ2-5; 9 positions match TRBD1. The germline gives CDR1 LNHDA, CDR2 SQIVND (reference sequence). V shed 6 bases, J shed 0 bases, and the junction held 5 bases outside the gene matches. The CDR3 consists of 15 residues. CDR3 DNA sequence: TGTGCCAGTAGCGAACAGGGGGCGAACCAAGAGACCCAGTACTTC. It translates to CASSEQGANQETQYF.

There are many counts of this clonotype. V gene TRBV11-3 combines with J gene TRBJ2-5; no clear D gene. Germline-derived CDR1 and CDR2 are SGHNT and YENEEA. Trimming stripped 2 bases from V and 2 bases from J, with 6 bases between. CDR3 length equals 13 residues. The CDR3 sequence: CASSLKRQETQYF. The CDR3 nucleotides read TGTGCCAGCAGCTTAAAGCGTCAAGAGACCCAGTACTTC.

This chain joins TRBV28 and TRBJ1-1; 8 positions agree with TRBD1. Germline V gives CDR1 MDHEN, CDR2 SYDVKM. CDR3 length equals 18 residues. After removal of 6 bases from V and 0 bases from J, the junction contained 15 bases not matched to a gene. CDR3 residues: CASRAPQGAGSLNTEAFF. The CDR3 DNA sequence: TGTGCCAGCAGAGCTCCTCAGGGGGCGGGCAGCTTGAACACTGAAGCTTTCTTT.

This clonotype was seen many times. The rearrangement links TRBV10-3 to TRBJ1-1, with D possibly matching TRBD1 (5 bases). The germline V gene has CDR1 ENHRY and CDR2 SYGVKD. The CDR3 loop spans 14 amino acids. Trimming shortened V by 3 bases and J by 1 base, and 9 bases separated the two germline ends. The CDR3 is CAISDVRGNTEAFF. Here the CDR3 DNA reads TGTGCCATCAGTGATGTGAGGGGGAACACTGAAGCTTTCTTT.

This clonotype has ten or more counts. The chain links TRBV7-2 to TRBJ1-5; a possible D gene is TRBD1 (5 bases). The CDR3 sequence is 19 residues long. Germline CDR1 SGHTA, CDR2 FQGNSA. Trimming took off 6 bases at V and 1 base at J, with 25 bases between the two ends. The CDR3 loop is CASSGERVNLRGSNQPQHF. CDR3 DNA sequence: TGTGCCAGCAGTGGAGAAAGGGTCAATCTTAGGGGAAGCAATCAGCCCCAGCATTTT.